This is a list of T cell receptor beta chains from one sample in a study of T cell changes during pregnancy in multiple sclerosis. Profiled with immunoSEQ multiplex PCR; TCRdb holds only in-frame clones, not every one. This sample yields tens of thousands of clones, of which approximately 92% are seen a single time; roughly 2% belongs to the top ten. This specimen was peripheral blood, taken in the second trimester of pregnancy. The receptors stem from a female donor in good health, enrolled as a control in a pregnancy study. The CDR3 runs from the conserved cysteine through the conserved F or W. A D gene is named only where the DNA matches it firmly. Clone sizes are given selectively: once, few, many, or a class where the clone is expanded.

clone size,D gene,V gene,J gene,CDR3 protein,CDR3 DNA
NA,NA,TRBV7-3,TRBJ1-1,CASSSTGSTEAFF,TGTGCCAGCAGCTCAACAGGGAGCACTGAAGCTTTCTTT
NA,TRBD1,TRBV2,TRBJ1-3,CASSRQGQGNTIYF,TGTGCCAGCAGCAGACAGGGTCAAGGAAACACCATATATTTT
once,NA,TRBV2,TRBJ2-7,CASTPQGYEQYF,TGTGCCAGCACCCCCCAGGGCTACGAGCAGTACTTC
NA,NA,TRBV6-4,TRBJ2-3,CASSDSTALGDTQYF,TGTGCCAGCAGTGACTCGACTGCTCTCGGGGATACGCAGTATTTT
NA,NA,TRBV6-1,TRBJ2-5,CASSEGQVGTQYF,TGTGCCAGCAGTGAAGGTCAGGTTGGGACCCAGTACTTC
NA,TRBD2,TRBV9,TRBJ2-2,CASSVATGGGGNTGELFF,TGTGCCAGCAGCGTAGCTACCGGTGGCGGGGGGAACACCGGGGAGCTGTTTTTT
NA,NA,TRBV19,TRBJ1-1,CASSIVIGGGGATEAFF,TGTGCCAGTAGTATAGTGATTGGGGGCGGAGGCGCAACTGAAGCTTTCTTT
NA,NA,TRBV11-1,TRBJ2-3,CASSLSGTSTDTQYF,TGTGCCAGCAGCTTAAGTGGGACTAGCACAGATACGCAGTATTTT
NA,NA,TRBV7-3,TRBJ2-3,CASSLGGGHDTQYF,TGTGCCAGCAGCTTGGGCGGAGGGCACGATACGCAGTATTTT
NA,NA,TRBV7-3,TRBJ2-7,CASSLRGGAVDEQYF,TGTGCCAGCAGCTTAAGGGGGGGGGCCGTTGACGAGCAGTACTTC
NA,TRBD1,TRBV12-5,TRBJ1-6,CASGLVPGTALGSPLHF,TGTGCTAGTGGTTTGGTCCCCGGGACAGCCCTAGGGTCACCCCTCCACTTT
NA,NA,TRBV4-3,TRBJ1-1,CASSLGQLNTEAFF,TGCGCCAGCAGCCTAGGACAGTTGAACACTGAAGCTTTCTTT
NA,TRBD1,TRBV15,TRBJ2-2,CATRRGTANTGELFF,TGTGCCACCAGGAGGGGGACAGCTAACACCGGGGAGCTGTTTTTT
NA,NA,TRBV6-6,TRBJ1-4,CASAGTSGEKLFF,TGTGCCAGCGCGGGGACGTCTGGGGAAAAACTGTTTTTT
NA,TRBD2,TRBV28,TRBJ2-5,CASSTLGGSRGETQYF,TGTGCCAGCAGTACCTTGGGGGGATCGCGGGGGGAGACCCAGTACTTC
NA,TRBD1,TRBV27,TRBJ1-1,CASSNGQGVKDTEAFF,TGTGCCAGCTCAAACGGACAGGGGGTAAAGGACACTGAAGCTTTCTTT
few,NA,TRBV5-1,TRBJ1-2,CASTLAGYGYTF,TGCGCCAGCACTCTGGCGGGCTATGGCTACACCTTC
NA,NA,TRBV5-1,TRBJ2-7,CASSGTAYEQYF,TGCGCCAGCAGCGGTACAGCCTACGAGCAGTACTTC
NA,TRBD1,TRBV27,TRBJ1-2,CASRSWTGSAGYTF,TGTGCCAGCAGGTCGTGGACAGGGTCCGCTGGCTACACCTTC
NA,TRBD1,TRBV12-5,TRBJ2-7,CASGLGTGGIYEQYF,TGTGCTAGTGGTTTGGGGACAGGCGGAATCTACGAGCAGTACTTC
once,NA,TRBV11-3,TRBJ1-1,CASSLTRNTEAFF,TGTGCCAGCAGCTTGACACGGAACACTGAAGCTTTCTTT
NA,NA,TRBV27,TRBJ1-1,CASTGDDAEAFF,TGTGCCAGCACAGGGGATGATGCTGAAGCTTTCTTT
NA,NA,TRBV7-3,TRBJ1-2,CASSLDGAGGPNYGYTF,TGTGCCAGCAGCTTGGACGGAGCCGGGGGACCTAACTATGGCTACACCTTC
NA,NA,TRBV29-1,TRBJ2-7,CSVGDNYEQYF,TGCAGCGTGGGGGACAACTACGAGCAGTACTTC
NA,NA,TRBV28,TRBJ1-4,CASSLGGGVQKLFF,TGTGCCAGCAGTTTAGGTGGGGGGGTCCAAAAACTGTTTTTT
NA,TRBD2,TRBV6-1,TRBJ2-2,CASSDGLAGGPAGELFF,TGTGCCAGCAGTGACGGACTAGCGGGGGGGCCAGCCGGGGAGCTGTTTTTT
NA,NA,TRBV7-2,TRBJ1-5,CASSLAAGSNQPQHF,TGTGCCAGCAGCTTAGCTGCGGGCAGCAATCAGCCCCAGCATTTT
NA,TRBD2,TRBV4-2,TRBJ2-3,CASSQPGGGTDTQYF,TGTGCCAGCAGCCAACCGGGGGGGGGCACAGATACGCAGTATTTT
NA,NA,TRBV5-1,TRBJ1-1,CASSAGQMNTEAFF,TGCGCCAGCAGCGCCGGACAGATGAACACTGAAGCTTTCTTT
NA,NA,TRBV29-1,TRBJ1-2,CSVDTRNGYTF,TGCAGCGTTGACACAAGAAATGGCTACACCTTC
NA,TRBD1,TRBV27,TRBJ1-1,CASSRDDRGTEAFF,TGTGCCAGCAGTCGAGACGACAGGGGCACTGAAGCTTTCTTT
NA,NA,TRBV7-2,TRBJ2-7,CASSLAGGGGLHEQYF,TGTGCCAGCAGCTTAGCGGGGGGGGGCGGCCTCCACGAGCAGTACTTC
NA,TRBD1,TRBV2,TRBJ2-5,CASSPGQGSGETQYF,TGTGCCAGCAGCCCGGGACAGGGGTCGGGGGAGACCCAGTACTTC